This TCR beta chain is drawn from a study of blood T cell repertoires in COVID-19. Background on the study: Spain, Italy and the United States supplied samples that represented acute and convalescent COVID-19.

CDR3 size: 14 residues. CDR1 is MNHEY and CDR2 is SVGEGT in the germline V gene. The study counted Cohort 3 donors as recovered given two negative PCRs, clearance, or symptom resolution. Profiling relied on immunoSEQ multiplex PCR, and the TCRdb table lists in-frame clones only, not all of them. Of hundreds of thousands of clones listed, approximately 84% are singletons. This clone was detected once. The junction does not match germline at one end; this may be a read error. The V call is TRBV6-2 or TRBV6-3, the J call TRBJ1-2; perhaps TRBD1 as D (6 bases). Sample: PBMCs or T cells enriched from blood (not recorded which). The TCR sequence derives from a woman under 40 who had recovered from COVID-19. CDR3 protein: CASSPGTRGEYASF. The CDR3 DNA follows: TGTGCCAGCAGTCCCGGGACACGGGGAGAGTATGCCTCCTTC.